The clone carrying this TCR beta chain was counted ten times or more. The sample is drawn from a study of regulatory T cells in long-lasting Graves disease. The authors built TCR beta libraries using iRepertoire HTBI primers and Arm-PCR of CDR3 regions. TCRdb reanalysed the multiplex PCR reads using MiXCR and keeps one entry per CDR3 protein. Of roughly 560,000 distinct CDR3 sequences in the sample, 12% were seen once. The length of the CDR3 is 15 residues. Germline V gives CDR1 SEHNR, CDR2 FQNEAQ (reference sequence). Deletions cut 1 base from V and 2 bases from J, with 12 bases between. Time point in this sample: newly diagnosed GD, antithyroid drugs for less than 3 months. Scientists built the TCR library using RNA that was extracted from PBMCs. The same sample was also used in a study of T cells in Graves' hyperthyroidism and ophthalmopathy. From that report: Stable Graves' hyperthyroidism denoted no ophthalmopathy progression over 18 months. Patients having uncontrolled infection, another autoimmune disease, pregnancy or lactation were not included. First-round RT-PCR of the TCR CDR3 relied on the HTBI primer set. Model-based prediction identified ophthalmopathy a median about 6 months prior to its onset.

The chain has TRBV7-9 and TRBJ2-7; D possibly corresponds to TRBD1 (6 bases). Source: peripheral blood mononuclear cells (PBMCs), taken at new diagnosis, from a patient treated with antithyroid drugs. The receptor was derived from a woman in her 30s with Graves disease. The CDR3 loop is CASSLEGGAAYEQYF. The CDR3 nucleotides are TGTGCCAGCAGCTTAGAAGGGGGAGCCGCCTACGAGCAGTACTTC.